Reported below is one T cell receptor (beta chain). What it binds is not known. With 4 bases clipped from V and 6 bases from J, the junction kept 7 bases outside the gene matches. The CDR3 length is 15 residues. The germline V gene has CDR1 SGHNT and CDR2 YYREEE (reference sequence). TCRdb re-derived calls from the 5' RACE reads in MiXCR, one entry per CDR3 protein. The data show hundreds of thousands of distinct CDR3 sequences, with about 20% seen just once and roughly 3.4% held by the top ten. This entry comes from a study of CD8 T cells in ankylosing spondylitis. Study findings and constraints: Relatively scarce in peripheral blood, disease-linked clones were CD8+.

This receptor was taken from a female donor with ankylosing spondylitis or in good health (not recorded which). This sequence joins TRBV5-4 and TRBJ2-2, with 9 bases matching TRBD1. The specimen sequenced was blood, either unsorted or a sorted T cell fraction (not recorded which). The CDR3 here is CASSLRDRVAGELFF. The DNA for the CDR3 is TGTGCCAGCAGCCTTCGGGACAGGGTGGCCGGGGAGCTGTTTTTT.